The 23 T cell receptor beta chains listed next were all sequenced from one sample in a study of OX40 agonist ivuxolimab in advanced cancers. Method: immunoSEQ multiplex PCR; TCRdb's copy keeps in-frame clones and lacks some. The sample records tens of thousands of clones, approximately 90% being singletons. Sequences were derived from CD4+ or CD8+ T cells sorted from blood, sampled in a trial of the OX40 agonist ivuxolimab. These TCRs come from an adult with an advanced solid tumor such as melanoma, head and neck, liver or kidney cancer.

The chain has TRBV6-5 and TRBJ2-5; a weak D match, TRBD1 (5 bases). Per germline, CDR1 MNHEY and CDR2 SVGAGI. Trimming pared 0 bases from V and 2 bases from J, leaving 7 bases between. The CDR3 has 14 residues. In nucleotides, the CDR3 is TGTGCCAGCAGTTACTCGAACAGGCAAGAGACCCAGTACTTC. It is translated as CASSYSNRQETQYF.

The chain has TRBV9 and TRBJ2-5, with TRBD2 matching 8 bases. CDR3 length: 14 residues. Germline CDR1 SGDLS, CDR2 YYNGEE. Trimming took 2 bases from V and 5 from J; bases not matched to a gene: 5. DNA of the CDR3: TGTGCCAGCAGCGTTAGCAGCGGGAGTGAGACCCAGTACTTC. Translating gives CASSVSSGSETQYF.

The gene calls are TRBV11-3 and TRBJ2-2; D remains ambiguous. The CDR3 runs 14 residues. CDR1 and CDR2 (germline): SGHNT, YENEEA. V lost 6 bases, J lost 5 bases, and 13 bases lay in between. The CDR3 DNA sequence: TGTGCCAGCAGGTTTAGTATAGAAACCGGGGAGCTGTTTTTT. The encoded protein is CASRFSIETGELFF.

The chain uses TRBV11-2 and TRBJ1-3; D may be TRBD1 (6 bases). Trimming left V 2 bases short and J 5 bases short, with 7 bases between. Germline V gene lookup returns CDR1 SGHAT and CDR2 FQNNGV. This CDR3 comprises 13 residues. The chain's CDR3 is CASSLTGRNTIYF. In nucleotides, the CDR3 is TGTGCCAGCAGCTTAACAGGGAGAAACACCATATATTTT.

The chain joins TRBV11-2 to TRBJ1-1; D ambiguous. Germline V gene data show CDR1 as SGHAT and CDR2 as FQNNGV. This CDR3 region has 14 residues. V was clipped by 7 bases and J by 1 base, with 13 bases between them. The CDR3 DNA follows: TGTGCCAGCACCCTCGGAAAGAAGAACACTGAAGCTTTCTTT. It yields the protein CASTLGKKNTEAFF.

The V gene is TRBV7-3, the J gene TRBJ2-2, with 7 positions matching TRBD1. J was trimmed by 5 bases and V by 5 bases; bases with no gene match: 11. This CDR3 is 16 amino acids long. The germline gives CDR1 SGHTA, CDR2 FQGTGA. The CDR3 coding sequence is TGTGCCAGCAGCCCCAGGGGGAGTCCTGGGACCGGGGAGCTGTTTTTT. Protein sequence: CASSPRGSPGTGELFF.

The genes are TRBV9 and TRBJ2-1; 7 bases fit TRBD2. V lost 0 bases, J lost 7 bases, and 7 bases stayed unmatched. The CDR3 length is 15 residues. In germline, CDR1 is SGDLS, CDR2 YYNGEE. The CDR3: CASSVVAGAQNEQFF. CDR3 DNA: TGTGCCAGCAGCGTAGTGGCGGGAGCGCAAAATGAGCAGTTCTTC.

The chain has TRBV29-1 and TRBJ1-5; weak D call: TRBD1 (6 bases). This CDR3 is 17 amino acids long. CDR1 and CDR2 (germline): SQVTM, ANQGSEA. Deletions cut 3 bases from V and 9 bases from J, with 27 bases between. The CDR3 sequence: CSVDPPAQGTLGRPQHF. The CDR3 DNA is TGCAGCGTTGACCCCCCAGCCCAGGGGACGCTTGGGAGGCCCCAGCATTTT.

The sample holds a few counts of this clone. This chain joins TRBV11-3 and TRBJ2-2; D not resolved. Germline CDR1 reads SGHNT; CDR2 reads YENEEA. CDR3 length: 14 amino acids. V lost 1 base, J lost 5 bases, and 8 bases lay in between. For the CDR3, the DNA is TGTGCCAGCAGCTTAGTTCGTGGGACCGGGGAGCTGTTTTTT. Translated: CASSLVRGTGELFF.

The chain links TRBV20-1 to TRBJ1-2, with D unresolved. V was shortened by 6 bases and J by 3 bases, with 8 bases between the two germline ends. The CDR3 has 11 amino acids. Germline CDR1 DFQATT, CDR2 SNEGSKA (reference sequence). CDR3 nucleotide sequence: TGCAGTGCGACTACAGACTATGGCTACACCTTC. This sequence encodes CSATTDYGYTF.

V is TRBV6-1 and J is TRBJ1-2; D is possibly TRBD1 (5 bases). The CDR3 loop spans 13 amino acids. V lost 2 bases and J 4 bases, leaving 8 bases between the germline ends. In germline, CDR1 is MNHNS, CDR2 SASEGT. The CDR3: CASSEKGSYGYTF. CDR3 bases: TGTGCCAGCAGTGAAAAGGGGAGCTATGGCTACACCTTC.

The rearrangement links TRBV6-5 to TRBJ1-5; 9 nucleotides align to TRBD1. The CDR3 is 14 residues long. V lost 6 bases, J lost 5 bases, and 5 bases stayed unmatched. Germline values: CDR1 MNHEY, CDR2 SVGAGI. Here the CDR3 DNA reads TGTGCCAGCAGCCTAACAGGGGGCCATCAGCCCCAGCATTTT. Amino acid sequence: CASSLTGGHQPQHF.

This chain connects TRBV14 to TRBJ2-1; TRBD2 aligns across 8 bases. This CDR3 has 15 residues. V gave up 0 bases and J gave up 9 bases; unmatched junction bases: 7. Looked up from germline, CDR1 is SGHDN and CDR2 is FVKESK. The CDR3 region has the DNA TGTGCCAGCAGCCAAGAAGGTAGCGGGAAATTTGAGCAGTTCTTC. Translated: CASSQEGSGKFEQFF. Full variable domain (outside the CDR3, taken from reference TRBV14 and TRBJ2-1): EAGVTQFPSHSVIEKGQTVTLRCDPISGHDNLYWYRRVMGKEIKFLLHFVKESKQDESGMPNNRFLAERTGGTYSTLKVQPAELEDSGVYFCASSQEGSGKFEQFFGPGTRLTVL.

V gene TRBV7-8 combines with J gene TRBJ1-4; 11 bases fit TRBD1. The V segment lost 5 bases and the J segment 7 bases; nucleotides outside the gene matches: 6. Germline V gene sequence: CDR1 SGHVS, CDR2 FQNEAQ. The CDR3 extends over 15 amino acids. The CDR3: CASSPPGQGGEKLFF. The CDR3 nucleotides are TGTGCCAGCAGCCCTCCGGGACAGGGGGGTGAAAAACTGTTTTTT.

This rearrangement joins TRBV28 to TRBJ1-5; 7 nucleotides align to TRBD1. CDR3 size: 18 residues. Germline V gene data show CDR1 as MDHEN and CDR2 as SYDVKM. Trimming cost V 4 bases and J 0 bases; bases outside gene matches: 12. The CDR3: CASSSPGTEKYSNQPQHF. As DNA, the CDR3 is TGTGCCAGCAGTTCACCCGGGACAGAGAAATATAGCAATCAGCCCCAGCATTTT.

V is TRBV28 and J is TRBJ2-4; D call uncertain. Germline assignment: CDR1 MDHEN and CDR2 SYDVKM. The CDR3 is 14 residues long. V gave up 5 bases and J gave up 7 bases, with 15 bases separating them. The CDR3 nucleotides are TGTGCCAGCAGTCGAGGCGAGAGAAAGAACATTCAGTACTTC. Protein sequence: CASSRGERKNIQYF.

This CDR3 is CASSLVGRTGRDTQYF. In nucleotides, the CDR3 is TGTGCCAGCAGCTTGGTGGGAAGGACAGGGAGGGATACGCAGTATTTT. This sequence joins TRBV5-4 and TRBJ2-3; TRBD1 agrees at 8 bases. The V segment lost 0 bases and the J segment 6 bases; nucleotides outside the gene matches: 9. Germline V gene sequence: CDR1 SGHNT, CDR2 YYREEE (reference sequence). CDR3 size: 16 residues.

The gene calls are TRBV5-1 and TRBJ1-1; perhaps TRBD1 as D (5 bases). Trimming shortened V by 1 base and J by 3 bases, and 10 bases separated the two germline ends. Germline V gives CDR1 SGHRS, CDR2 YFSETQ. The CDR3 runs 14 residues. CDR3 in amino acids: CASSLSGMHTEAFF. In DNA, the CDR3 is TGCGCCAGCAGCTTGTCAGGGATGCACACTGAAGCTTTCTTT.

The rearrangement joins TRBV2 to TRBJ1-1; D is ambiguous. Germline V gene lookup returns CDR1 SNHLY and CDR2 FYNNEI. Trimming left V 1 base short and J 0 bases short, with 12 bases between. CDR3 length: 16 residues. Here the CDR3 reads CASSEVGGIMNTEAFF. The DNA for the CDR3 is TGTGCCAGCAGTGAAGTTGGCGGGATCATGAACACTGAAGCTTTCTTT.

The genes are TRBV7-3 and TRBJ2-1, with D maybe TRBD2 (6 bases). The CDR3 covers 16 residues. V was clipped by 2 bases and J by 1 base, with 12 bases between them. Per the germline V gene, CDR1 is SGHTA and CDR2 is FQGTGA. Written as DNA, the CDR3 is TGTGCCAGCAGCTTAGCGAGGCGGGGATCCTACAATGAGCAGTTCTTC. Protein sequence: CASSLARRGSYNEQFF. The complete variable domain, with remaining parts taken from reference TRBV7-3 and TRBJ2-1, reads GAGVSQTPSNKVTEKGKYVELRCDPISGHTALYWYRQSLGQGPEFLIYFQGTGAADDSGLPNDRFFAVRPEGSVSTLKIQRTERGDSAVYLCASSLARRGSYNEQFFGPGTRLTVL.

This clone has only a few counts. J is TRBJ1-2 and V is TRBV30; D gene ambiguous. Germline V CDR1 and CDR2: GTSNPN, SVGIG (reference sequence). The CDR3 has 13 amino acids. The ends were cut back, 0 bases at V and 6 bases at J, with 11 bases in the middle. The CDR3 bases are TGTGCCTGGAGTGTCCGAGGAAGGAATGGCTACACCTTC. Translation gives CAWSVRGRNGYTF.

This rearrangement joins TRBV10-3 to TRBJ2-7, with 9 bases aligning to TRBD1. Looked up from germline, CDR1 is ENHRY and CDR2 is SYGVKD. This CDR3 has 14 residues. Trimming cost V 0 bases and J 5 bases; bases outside gene matches: 2. The CDR3 region is CAISESGQGHEQYF. In nucleotides, the CDR3 is TGTGCCATCAGTGAGTCGGGACAGGGCCACGAGCAGTACTTC.

The rearrangement links TRBV11-3 to TRBJ2-5, with no clear D. The germline gives CDR1 SGHNT, CDR2 YENEEA. This CDR3 spans 14 amino acids. The V end lost 5 bases, the J end lost 2 bases, and 12 bases lay between the germline ends. Here the CDR3 DNA reads TGTGCCAGCAGCATCGACCCGCTTCAAGAGACCCAGTACTTC. This sequence encodes CASSIDPLQETQYF.